These 5 T cell receptor beta chains originate from one sample sequenced in a study of response to subunit inactivated influenza vaccine. TCRdb reprocessed the RT-PCR reads with MiXCR, giving one entry per CDR3 protein. The table has approximately 170,000 distinct CDR3 sequences, around 15% seen once. The sample in question was CD8+ T cells sorted from PBMCs, obtained 5 days after vaccination. All receptors come from a man aged 45-65 years who received an inactivated influenza vaccine.

The V gene is TRBV12-3 or TRBV12-4, the J gene TRBJ2-1; D not certain. The CDR3 length is 16 residues. V lost 0 bases, J lost 3 bases, and 12 bases lay in between. The CDR3 DNA follows: TGTGCCAGCAGTTTAGCGACATACCCGAACTACAATGAGCAGTTCTTC. It is translated as CASSLATYPNYNEQFF.

This clonotype was counted only a few times. The chain has TRBV27 and TRBJ2-2; D is unresolved. The V and J ends lost 6 bases and 5 bases respectively, with 10 bases between them. The V gene's germline CDR1 is MNHEY and CDR2 SMNVEV (reference sequence). The CDR3 is 13 residues long. In DNA, the CDR3 is TGTGCCAGCAGCACATTGTTTACCGGGGAGCTGTTTTTT. Its protein is CASSTLFTGELFF.

The chain links TRBV7-3 to TRBJ2-7; 9 nucleotides align to TRBD1. The CDR3 consists of 13 residues. Germline assignment: CDR1 SGHTA and CDR2 FQGTGA. V lost 5 bases, J lost 6 bases, and 5 bases stayed unmatched. The CDR3 loop reads CASSRGTGLEQYF. In nucleotides, the CDR3 is TGTGCCAGCAGCCGCGGGACAGGGCTCGAGCAGTACTTC.

This clonotype was observed a few times. This rearrangement joins TRBV7-9 to TRBJ1-1; TRBD1 matches 7 bases. The CDR3 length is 12 residues. V trimming: 6 bases; J trimming: 4 bases; junction bases outside the gene matches: 2. The germline CDR1 and CDR2 sequences are SEHNR and FQNEAQ (reference sequence). In DNA form, the CDR3 reads TGTGCCAGCAGTTACAGGGGCACTGAAGCTTTCTTT. Its protein product is CASSYRGTEAFF.

This clonotype was recorded a few times. The V and J genes are TRBV15 and TRBJ2-7, with D possibly TRBD1 on 5 matching bases. The CDR3 is 14 residues long. Per germline, CDR1 LNHNV and CDR2 YYDKDF (reference sequence). V lost 5 bases, J lost 6 bases, and 17 bases lay in between. The CDR3 region has the DNA TGTGCCACCAGCCCCGACCCAGGGTTCGGCGAGCAGTACTTC. This translates into CATSPDPGFGEQYF.